This TCR beta chain comes out of a study of blood T cell repertoires in COVID-19 (TCRdb year 2020). With respect to the entire study: Samples from collaborators originated in the United States, Italy and Spain and spanned both the acute and convalescent phases of COVID-19. The prospective study material was composed of cDNA or gDNA derived from T cells, B-cell-depleted T cells, or PBMCs. Deeply sampled blood TCRbeta repertoires from subjects exposed to, actively infected with, or recovered from COVID-19 were included in the dataset. The repertoires were released in a freely available public database intended as a resource for research on the immune response to SARS-CoV-2. The samples were drawn from the first 160 participants of the ongoing ImmuneRACE study and from over 950 subjects provided by 6 global collaborators. A de-identified subject ID, COVID-19 status, age in years and sex were almost always included in the sample metadata. Where available, HLA class I and class II types were taken from metadata supplied by the sample provider and were not determined by assay-based typing. Study-wide conclusions, independent of this receptor: The amount of clinical and demographic metadata varied by source and participant and was provided uncurated.

As regards this clone: Which antigen it targets is not known. Per-nucleotide qualities are absent, and no much larger clonotype sits a single base away.

Reading from cysteine to phenylalanine, the CDR3 counts 13 amino acids. Just CDR3 DNA is preserved here, 39 bases in frame from base 1. Trimming takes 6 bases from V and 13 bases from J, and the germline ends sit 19 bases apart. Whole blood was collected in K2EDTA tubes by collaborating institutions according to the institutions' own protocols. For TCRbeta analysis, collaborators shipped samples as frozen whole blood, isolated PBMCs, or DNA extracted from either of those sample types. The immunoSEQ Assay, a bias-controlled multiplex PCR, was used to amplify TCRbeta CDR3 regions from genomic DNA. Under the source paper's analysis protocol: Within the assay, amplification of reference gene primers was used to estimate how many nucleated cells each sample contained. To quantify the absolute abundance of each unique TCRbeta CDR3 rearrangement, sequence reads were collapsed and filtered. For each sample, productive Simpson clonality was calculated by taking the square root of Simpson's diversity index across productive rearrangements. TCRdb took this table from immuneACCESS and kept in-frame rearrangements with V and J called. Such tables lack part of the clones; where checked against another copy, unresolved V genes explain under half of the gap, and the rest is unexplained. V, J and clone size are taken as reported in that table, and D and trimming were inferred from the DNA itself. In all, the sample holds tens of thousands of clones, and around 87% of those were seen once. The ten largest account for 0.95% to 1.5% of the sample.

The TCR originated in an older woman with acute or convalescent COVID-19. This sequence uses TRBV12-3 or TRBV12-4 and TRBJ2-1; a tentative D match to TRBD1 spans 6 bases. The sequencing input was peripheral blood. CDR3 loop: CASSLDRSRIQFF. The DNA sequence reads TGTGCCAGCAGCCTAGACAGGTCTCGGATCCAGTTCTTC.